This T cell receptor (beta chain) was identified in a study of blood T cell repertoires in COVID-19. Study summary: Specimens from acute and convalescent COVID-19 originated in the United States, Italy and Spain.

Authors' processing steps: Reference gene primer amplification in the assay estimated nucleated cell counts. This table comes from immunoSEQ multiplex PCR, and its TCRdb copy is limited to in-frame clones, with some not included. V and J calls and clone size are those listed in that table; D and trimming were worked out from the DNA. The sample carries approximately 220,000 clones, 85% to 90% recorded once. The trim removed 6 bases at V and 11 bases at J, leaving 17 bases unmatched. From germline, CDR1 is MNHEY and CDR2 SVGAGI. This CDR3 contains 15 residues. Participants were aged about 18 to 89 years from some 24 US areas. Symptom resolution, clearance, or two negative PCRs marked the recovered donors of Cohort 3.

This rearrangement joins TRBV6-5 to TRBJ2-7, with 9 bases identical to TRBD1. The source is a man in his thirties or forties who had recovered from COVID-19. Sample: PBMCs or T cells enriched from blood (not recorded which). The CDR3 nucleotides read TGTGCCAGCAGACACCCAAGACCGGGACAGGGAGAGGAGTACTTC. Its protein is CASRHPRPGQGEEYF.